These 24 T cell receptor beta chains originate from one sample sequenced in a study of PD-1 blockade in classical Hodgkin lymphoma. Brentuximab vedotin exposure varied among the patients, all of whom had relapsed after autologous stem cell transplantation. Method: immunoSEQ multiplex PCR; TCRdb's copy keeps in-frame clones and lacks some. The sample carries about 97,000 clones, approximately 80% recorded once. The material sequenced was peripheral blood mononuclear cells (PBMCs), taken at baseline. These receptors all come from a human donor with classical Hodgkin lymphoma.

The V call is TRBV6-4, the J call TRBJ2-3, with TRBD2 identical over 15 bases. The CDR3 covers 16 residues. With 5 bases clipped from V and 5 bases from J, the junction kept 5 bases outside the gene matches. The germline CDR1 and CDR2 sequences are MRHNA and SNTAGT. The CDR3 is CASSRRGLAGGDTQYF. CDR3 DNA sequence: TGTGCCAGCAGTCGGAGGGGACTAGCGGGAGGAGATACGCAGTATTTT.

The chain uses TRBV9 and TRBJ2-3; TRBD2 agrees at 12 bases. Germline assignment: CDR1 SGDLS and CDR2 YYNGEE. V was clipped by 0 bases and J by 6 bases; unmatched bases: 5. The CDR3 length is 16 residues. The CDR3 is CASSVGLAGGPDTQYF. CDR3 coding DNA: TGTGCCAGCAGCGTAGGGCTAGCGGGAGGGCCGGATACGCAGTATTTT.

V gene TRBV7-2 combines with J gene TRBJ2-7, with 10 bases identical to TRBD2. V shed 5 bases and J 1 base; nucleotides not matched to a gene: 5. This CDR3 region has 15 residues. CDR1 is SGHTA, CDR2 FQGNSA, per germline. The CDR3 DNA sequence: TGTGCCAGCAGCAGCGGACTAGCGGTATCCTACGAGCAGTACTTC. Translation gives CASSSGLAVSYEQYF.

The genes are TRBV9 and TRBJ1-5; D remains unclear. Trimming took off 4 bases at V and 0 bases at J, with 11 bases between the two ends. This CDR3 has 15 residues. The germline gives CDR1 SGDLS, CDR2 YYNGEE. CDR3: CASSLTEYSNQPQHF. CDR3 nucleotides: TGTGCCAGCAGCCTTACAGAATATAGCAATCAGCCCCAGCATTTT.

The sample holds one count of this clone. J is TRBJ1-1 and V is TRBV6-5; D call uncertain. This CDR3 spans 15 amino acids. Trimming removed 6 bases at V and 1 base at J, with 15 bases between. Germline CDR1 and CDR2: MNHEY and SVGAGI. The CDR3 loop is CASRSFGYGNTEAFF. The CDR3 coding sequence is TGTGCCAGCAGGTCCTTTGGGTATGGGAACACTGAAGCTTTCTTT.

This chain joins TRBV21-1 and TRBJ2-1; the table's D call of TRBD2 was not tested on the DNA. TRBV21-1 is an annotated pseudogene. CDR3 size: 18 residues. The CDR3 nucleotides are TGTGCCAGCAGCAAAAGGAGCTCGGGACTAGCGGAGTACAATGAGCAGTTCTTC. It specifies CASSKRSSGLAEYNEQFF.

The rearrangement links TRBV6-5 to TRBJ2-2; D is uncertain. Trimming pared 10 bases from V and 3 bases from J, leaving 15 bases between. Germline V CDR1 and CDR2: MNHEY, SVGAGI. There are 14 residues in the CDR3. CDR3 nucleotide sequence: TGTGCCACCTCGAAGCCCTTGGACACCGGGGAGCTGTTTTTT. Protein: CATSKPLDTGELFF.

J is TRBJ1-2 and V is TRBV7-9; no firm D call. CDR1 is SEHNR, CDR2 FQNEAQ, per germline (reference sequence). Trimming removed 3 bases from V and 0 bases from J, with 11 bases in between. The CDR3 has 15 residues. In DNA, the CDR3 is TGTGCCAGCAGCTTGTGGCAGCTCACTAACTATGGCTACACCTTC. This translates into CASSLWQLTNYGYTF.

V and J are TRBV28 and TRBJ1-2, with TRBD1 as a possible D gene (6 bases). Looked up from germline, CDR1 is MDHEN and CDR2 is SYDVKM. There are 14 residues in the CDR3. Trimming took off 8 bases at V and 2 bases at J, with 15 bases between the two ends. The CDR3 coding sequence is TGTGCCAGCGGTGCCCCGGGACAAAACTATGGCTACACCTTC. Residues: CASGAPGQNYGYTF.

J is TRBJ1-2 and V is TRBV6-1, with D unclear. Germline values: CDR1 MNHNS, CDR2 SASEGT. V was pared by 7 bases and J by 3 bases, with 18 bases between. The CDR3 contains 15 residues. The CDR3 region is CASNLETNIHYGYTF. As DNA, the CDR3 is TGTGCCAGCAATCTTGAAACTAACATTCACTATGGCTACACCTTC.

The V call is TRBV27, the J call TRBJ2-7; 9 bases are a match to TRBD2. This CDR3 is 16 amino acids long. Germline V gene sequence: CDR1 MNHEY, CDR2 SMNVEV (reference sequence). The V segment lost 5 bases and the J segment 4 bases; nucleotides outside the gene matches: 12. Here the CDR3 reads CASSEAGGPSRYEQYF. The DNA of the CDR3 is TGTGCCAGCAGTGAAGCGGGAGGCCCCTCCCGTTACGAGCAGTACTTC.

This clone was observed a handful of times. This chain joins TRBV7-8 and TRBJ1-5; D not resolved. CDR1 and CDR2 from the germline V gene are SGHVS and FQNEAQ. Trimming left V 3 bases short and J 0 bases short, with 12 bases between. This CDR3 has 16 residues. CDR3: CASSFTRTVSNQPQHF. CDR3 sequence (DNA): TGTGCCAGCAGCTTCACCAGGACGGTTAGCAATCAGCCCCAGCATTTT.

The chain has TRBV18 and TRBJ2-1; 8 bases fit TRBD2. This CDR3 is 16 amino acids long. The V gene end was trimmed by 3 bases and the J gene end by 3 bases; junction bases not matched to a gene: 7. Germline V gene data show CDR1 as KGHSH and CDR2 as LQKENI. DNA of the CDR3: TGTGCCAGCTCACCCTCGAAAGCGGGAGTCTACAATGAGCAGTTCTTC. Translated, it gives CASSPSKAGVYNEQFF.

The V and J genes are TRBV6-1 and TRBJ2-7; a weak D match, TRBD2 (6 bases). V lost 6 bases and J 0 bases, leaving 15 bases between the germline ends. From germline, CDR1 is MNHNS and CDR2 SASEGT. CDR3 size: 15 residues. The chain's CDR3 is CASSQQDGSSYEQYF. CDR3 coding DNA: TGTGCCAGCAGCCAGCAAGACGGGAGCTCCTACGAGCAGTACTTC.

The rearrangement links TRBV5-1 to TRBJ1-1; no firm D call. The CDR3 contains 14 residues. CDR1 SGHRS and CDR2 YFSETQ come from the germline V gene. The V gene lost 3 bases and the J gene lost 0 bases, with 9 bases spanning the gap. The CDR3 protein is CASSSIQMNTEAFF. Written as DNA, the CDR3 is TGCGCCAGCAGCTCCATCCAGATGAACACTGAAGCTTTCTTT.

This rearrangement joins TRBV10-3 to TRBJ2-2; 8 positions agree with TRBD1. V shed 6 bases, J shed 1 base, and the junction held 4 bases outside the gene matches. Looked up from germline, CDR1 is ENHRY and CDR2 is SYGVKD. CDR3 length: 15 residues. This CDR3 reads CAISLQGGNTGELFF. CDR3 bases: TGTGCCATCAGCCTACAGGGGGGGAACACCGGGGAGCTGTTTTTT.

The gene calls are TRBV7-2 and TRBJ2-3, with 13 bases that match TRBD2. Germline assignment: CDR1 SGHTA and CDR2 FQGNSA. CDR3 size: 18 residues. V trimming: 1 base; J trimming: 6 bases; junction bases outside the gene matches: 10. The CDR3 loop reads CASSLGQLAGGPADTQYF. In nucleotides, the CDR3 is TGTGCCAGCAGCTTAGGGCAACTAGCGGGAGGGCCCGCGGATACGCAGTATTTT.

The CDR3 DNA is TGTGCCAGCAGCTTGGACGTTGCAACTAATGAAAAACTGTTTTTT. This gives the protein CASSLDVATNEKLFF. The genes are TRBV5-4 and TRBJ1-4; D is ambiguous. V lost 0 bases and J lost 0, with 6 bases in between. The CDR3 runs to 15 residues. Germline V CDR1 and CDR2: SGHNT, YYREEE (reference sequence).

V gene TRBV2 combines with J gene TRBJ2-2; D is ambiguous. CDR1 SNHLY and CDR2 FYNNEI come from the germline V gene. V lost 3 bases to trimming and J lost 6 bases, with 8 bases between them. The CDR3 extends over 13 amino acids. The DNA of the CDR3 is TGTGCCAGCAGTGATAACGGGTCCGGGGAGCTGTTTTTT. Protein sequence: CASSDNGSGELFF.

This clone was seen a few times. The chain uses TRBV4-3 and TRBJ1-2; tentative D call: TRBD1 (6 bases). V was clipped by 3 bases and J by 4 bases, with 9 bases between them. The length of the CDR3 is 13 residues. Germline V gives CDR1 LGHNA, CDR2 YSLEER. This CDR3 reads CASSQGAGYGYTF. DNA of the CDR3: TGCGCCAGCAGCCAGGGGGCAGGCTATGGCTACACCTTC.

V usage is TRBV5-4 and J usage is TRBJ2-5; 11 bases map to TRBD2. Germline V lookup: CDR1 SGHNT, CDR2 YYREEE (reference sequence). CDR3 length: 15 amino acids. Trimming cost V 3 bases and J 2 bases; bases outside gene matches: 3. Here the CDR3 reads CASSWGTSGQETQYF. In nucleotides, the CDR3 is TGTGCCAGCAGCTGGGGGACTAGCGGTCAAGAGACCCAGTACTTC.

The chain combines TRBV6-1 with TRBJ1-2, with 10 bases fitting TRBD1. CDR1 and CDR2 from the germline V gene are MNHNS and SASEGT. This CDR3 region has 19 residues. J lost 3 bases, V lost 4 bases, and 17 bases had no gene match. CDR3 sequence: CASSVGGGQGVPLDYGYTF. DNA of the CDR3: TGTGCCAGCAGTGTGGGGGGCGGACAGGGGGTACCCCTTGACTATGGCTACACCTTC.

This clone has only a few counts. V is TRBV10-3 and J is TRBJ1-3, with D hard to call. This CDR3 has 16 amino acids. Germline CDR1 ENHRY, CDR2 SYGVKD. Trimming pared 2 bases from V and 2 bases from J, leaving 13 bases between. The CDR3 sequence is CAISERYARTGNTIYF. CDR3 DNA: TGTGCCATCAGTGAGCGATACGCGAGGACTGGAAACACCATATATTTT.

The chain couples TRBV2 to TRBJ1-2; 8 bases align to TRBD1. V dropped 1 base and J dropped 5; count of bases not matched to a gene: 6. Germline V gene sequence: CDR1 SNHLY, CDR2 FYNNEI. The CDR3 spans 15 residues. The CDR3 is CASSEGQGLWYGYTF. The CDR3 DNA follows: TGTGCCAGCAGTGAAGGACAGGGGCTTTGGTATGGCTACACCTTC.